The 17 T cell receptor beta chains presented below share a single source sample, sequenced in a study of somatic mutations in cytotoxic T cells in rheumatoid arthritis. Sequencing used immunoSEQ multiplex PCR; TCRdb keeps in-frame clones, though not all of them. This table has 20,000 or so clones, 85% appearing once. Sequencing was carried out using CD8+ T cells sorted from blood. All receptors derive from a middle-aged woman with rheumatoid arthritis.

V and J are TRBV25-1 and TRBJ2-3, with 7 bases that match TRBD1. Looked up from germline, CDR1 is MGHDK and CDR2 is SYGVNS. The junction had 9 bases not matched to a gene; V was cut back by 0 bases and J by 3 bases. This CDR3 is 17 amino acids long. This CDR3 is CASSEYGTVDYTDTQYF. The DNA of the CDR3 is TGTGCCAGCAGTGAATATGGGACAGTTGATTATACAGATACGCAGTATTTT.

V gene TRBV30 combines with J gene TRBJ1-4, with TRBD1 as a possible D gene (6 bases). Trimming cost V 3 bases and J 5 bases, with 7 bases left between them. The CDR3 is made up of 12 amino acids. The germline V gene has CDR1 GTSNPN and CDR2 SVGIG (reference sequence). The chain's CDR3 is CAWRQGNEKLFF. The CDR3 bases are TGTGCCTGGAGACAGGGAAATGAAAAACTGTTTTTT.

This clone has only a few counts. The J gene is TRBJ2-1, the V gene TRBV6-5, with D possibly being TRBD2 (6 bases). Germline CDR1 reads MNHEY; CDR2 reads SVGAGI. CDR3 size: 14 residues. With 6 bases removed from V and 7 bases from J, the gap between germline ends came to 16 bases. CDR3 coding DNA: TGTGCCAGCAGGAGCGGGCCAAACCCAAATGAGCAGTTCTTC. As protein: CASRSGPNPNEQFF.

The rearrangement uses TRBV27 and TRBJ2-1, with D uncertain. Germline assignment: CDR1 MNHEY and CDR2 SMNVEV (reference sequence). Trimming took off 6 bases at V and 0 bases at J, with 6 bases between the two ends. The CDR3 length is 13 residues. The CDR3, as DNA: TGTGCCAGCAGCGTTAACTCCTACAATGAGCAGTTCTTC. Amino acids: CASSVNSYNEQFF.

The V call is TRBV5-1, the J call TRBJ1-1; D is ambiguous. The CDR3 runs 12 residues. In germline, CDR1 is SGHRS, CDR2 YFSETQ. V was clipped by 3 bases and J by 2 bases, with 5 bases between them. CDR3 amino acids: CASSSVNTEAFF. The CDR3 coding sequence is TGCGCCAGCAGCTCGGTAAACACTGAAGCTTTCTTT.

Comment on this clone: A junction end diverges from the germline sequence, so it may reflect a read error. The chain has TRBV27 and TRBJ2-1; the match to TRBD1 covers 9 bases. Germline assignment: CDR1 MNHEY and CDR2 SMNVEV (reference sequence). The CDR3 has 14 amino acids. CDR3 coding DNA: TGTGCCAGCAAATCCGGGACAGGGTACAGTGAGCAGTTCTTC. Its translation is CASKSGTGYSEQFF.

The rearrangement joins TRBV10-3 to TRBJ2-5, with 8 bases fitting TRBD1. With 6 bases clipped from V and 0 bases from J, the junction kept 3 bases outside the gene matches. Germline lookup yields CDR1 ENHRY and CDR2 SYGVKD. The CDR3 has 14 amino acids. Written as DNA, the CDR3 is TGTGCCATCAGAGGGACAGGAGACCAAGAGACCCAGTACTTC. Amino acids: CAIRGTGDQETQYF.

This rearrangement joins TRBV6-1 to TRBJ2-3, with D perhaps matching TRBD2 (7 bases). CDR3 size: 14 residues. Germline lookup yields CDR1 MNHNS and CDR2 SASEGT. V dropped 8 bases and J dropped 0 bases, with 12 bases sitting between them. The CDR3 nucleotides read TGTGCCAGCTTGGGGGGGCTTAGCACAGATACGCAGTATTTT. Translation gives CASLGGLSTDTQYF.

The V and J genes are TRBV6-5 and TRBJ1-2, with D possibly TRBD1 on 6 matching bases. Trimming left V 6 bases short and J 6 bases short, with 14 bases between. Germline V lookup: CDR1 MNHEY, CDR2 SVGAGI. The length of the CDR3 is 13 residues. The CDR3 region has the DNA TGTGCCAGCAGCCCAGGGGCCTTGGATGGCTACACCTTC. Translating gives CASSPGALDGYTF.

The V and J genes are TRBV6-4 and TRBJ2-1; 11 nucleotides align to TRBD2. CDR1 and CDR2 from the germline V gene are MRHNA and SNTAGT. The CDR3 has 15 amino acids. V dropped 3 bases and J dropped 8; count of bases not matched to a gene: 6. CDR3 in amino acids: CASSEALAGVYEQFF. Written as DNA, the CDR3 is TGTGCCAGCAGTGAAGCACTAGCGGGAGTCTATGAGCAGTTCTTC.

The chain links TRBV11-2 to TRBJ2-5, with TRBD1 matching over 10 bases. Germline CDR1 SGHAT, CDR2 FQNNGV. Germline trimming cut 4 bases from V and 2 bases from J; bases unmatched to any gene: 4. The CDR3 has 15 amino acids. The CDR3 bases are TGTGCCAGCAGCTCAGAGGGACAGGGGCAAGAGACCCAGTACTTC. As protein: CASSSEGQGQETQYF.

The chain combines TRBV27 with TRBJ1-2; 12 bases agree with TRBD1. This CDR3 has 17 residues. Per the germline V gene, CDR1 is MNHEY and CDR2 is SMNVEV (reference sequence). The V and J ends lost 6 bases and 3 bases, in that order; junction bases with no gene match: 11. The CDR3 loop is CASSLIGTGGADYGYTF. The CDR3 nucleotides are TGTGCCAGCAGCTTAATCGGGACAGGGGGCGCAGACTATGGCTACACCTTC.

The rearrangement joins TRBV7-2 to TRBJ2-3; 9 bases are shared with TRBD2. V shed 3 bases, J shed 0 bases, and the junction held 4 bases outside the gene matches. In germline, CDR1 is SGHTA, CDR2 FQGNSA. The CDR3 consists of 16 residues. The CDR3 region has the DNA TGTGCCAGCAGCTTGGGGACTAGCACTAGCACAGATACGCAGTATTTT. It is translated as CASSLGTSTSTDTQYF.

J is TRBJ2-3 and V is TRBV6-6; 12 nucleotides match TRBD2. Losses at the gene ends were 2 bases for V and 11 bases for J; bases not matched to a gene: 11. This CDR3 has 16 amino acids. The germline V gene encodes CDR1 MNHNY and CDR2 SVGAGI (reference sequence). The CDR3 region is CASSYRTSGDFGGQYF. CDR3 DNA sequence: TGTGCCAGCAGTTACCGGACTAGCGGGGATTTCGGGGGGCAGTATTTT.

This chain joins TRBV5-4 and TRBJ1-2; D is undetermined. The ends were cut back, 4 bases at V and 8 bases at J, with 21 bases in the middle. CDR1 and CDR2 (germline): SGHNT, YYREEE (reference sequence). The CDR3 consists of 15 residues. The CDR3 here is CASSQKQDSLRGYTF. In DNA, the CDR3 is TGTGCCAGCAGCCAAAAACAAGACTCCCTGAGGGGCTACACCTTC.

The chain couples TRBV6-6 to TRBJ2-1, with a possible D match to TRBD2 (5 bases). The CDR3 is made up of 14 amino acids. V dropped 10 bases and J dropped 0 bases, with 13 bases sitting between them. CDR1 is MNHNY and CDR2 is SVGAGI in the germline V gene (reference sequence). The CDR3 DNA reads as TGTGCCACCAACCCGGGGAGCTCCTACAATGAGCAGTTCTTC. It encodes CATNPGSSYNEQFF.

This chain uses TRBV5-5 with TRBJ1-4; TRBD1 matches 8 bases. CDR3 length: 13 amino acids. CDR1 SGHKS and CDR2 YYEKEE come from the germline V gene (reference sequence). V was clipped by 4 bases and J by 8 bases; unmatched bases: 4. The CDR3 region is CASSGQGNEKLFF. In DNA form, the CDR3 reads TGTGCCAGCAGCGGACAGGGTAACGAAAAACTGTTTTTT.